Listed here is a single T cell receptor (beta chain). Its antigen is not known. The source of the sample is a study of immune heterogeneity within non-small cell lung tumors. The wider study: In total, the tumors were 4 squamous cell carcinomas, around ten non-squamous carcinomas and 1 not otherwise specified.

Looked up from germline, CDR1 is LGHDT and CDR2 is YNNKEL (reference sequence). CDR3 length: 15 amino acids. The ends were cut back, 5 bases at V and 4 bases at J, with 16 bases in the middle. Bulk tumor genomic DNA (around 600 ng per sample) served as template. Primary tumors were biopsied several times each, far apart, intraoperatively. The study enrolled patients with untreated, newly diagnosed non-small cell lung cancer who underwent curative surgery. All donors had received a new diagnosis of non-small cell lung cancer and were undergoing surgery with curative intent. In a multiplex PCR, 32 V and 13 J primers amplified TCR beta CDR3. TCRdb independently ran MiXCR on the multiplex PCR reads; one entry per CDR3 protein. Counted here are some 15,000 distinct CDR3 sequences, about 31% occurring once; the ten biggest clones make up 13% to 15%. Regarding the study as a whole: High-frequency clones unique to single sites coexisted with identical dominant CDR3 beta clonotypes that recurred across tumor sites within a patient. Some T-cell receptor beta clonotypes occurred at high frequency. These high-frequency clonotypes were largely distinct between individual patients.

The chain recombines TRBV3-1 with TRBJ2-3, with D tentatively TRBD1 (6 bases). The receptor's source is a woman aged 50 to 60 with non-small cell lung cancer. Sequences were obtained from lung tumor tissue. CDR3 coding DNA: TGTGCCAGCAGCGTGAACAGGGTCCAGGCAGATACGCAGTATTTT. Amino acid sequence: CASSVNRVQADTQYF.